The 29 T cell receptor beta chains reported below all come from one sample, sequenced in a study of OX40 agonist ivuxolimab in advanced cancers. Profiling relied on immunoSEQ multiplex PCR, and the TCRdb table lists in-frame clones only, not all of them. The profile shows fewer than 90,000 clones, 85% to 90% of them singletons. This specimen consisted of CD4+ or CD8+ T cells sorted from blood, obtained in a trial of the OX40 agonist ivuxolimab. All receptors derive from an adult with an advanced solid tumor such as melanoma, head and neck, liver or kidney cancer.

V gene TRBV29-1 combines with J gene TRBJ2-5, with D perhaps TRBD1 (5 bases). The CDR3 runs to 15 residues. CDR1 is SQVTM and CDR2 is ANQGSEA in the germline V gene. V lost 4 bases and J 4 bases, leaving 19 bases between the germline ends. The CDR3 loop is CSVGEVQGRRETQYF. The DNA for the CDR3 is TGCAGCGTTGGCGAAGTTCAGGGAAGGAGAGAGACCCAGTACTTC.

V is TRBV7-2 and J is TRBJ1-2; a weak D match, TRBD1 (6 bases). Trimming left V 2 bases short and J 4 bases short, with 14 bases between. CDR1 and CDR2 from the germline V gene are SGHTA and FQGNSA. The CDR3 sequence is 15 residues long. DNA of the CDR3: TGTGCCAGCAGCTTATTCCCAGGGGCCGGCTATGGCTACACCTTC. Translating gives CASSLFPGAGYGYTF. The complete variable domain, with remaining parts taken from reference TRBV7-2 and TRBJ1-2, reads GAGVSQSPSNKVTEKGKDVELRCDPISGHTALYWYRQSLGQGLEFLIYFQGNSAPDKSGLPSDRFSAERTGGSVSTLTIQRTQQEDSAVYLCASSLFPGAGYGYTFGSGTRLTVV.

The chain recombines TRBV28 with TRBJ1-2, with D possibly being TRBD1 (6 bases). The germline V gene encodes CDR1 MDHEN and CDR2 SYDVKM. V gave up 2 bases and J gave up 3 bases, with 13 bases separating them. There are 15 residues in the CDR3. Here the CDR3 reads CASSLKGGQDYGYTF. CDR3 nucleotides: TGTGCCAGCAGTTTAAAGGGGGGGCAAGACTATGGCTACACCTTC.

CDR3 coding DNA: TGTGCCAGCAGCCCCTGGACGGGGACCGGGGAGCTGTTTTTT. Protein: CASSPWTGTGELFF. The chain uses TRBV9 and TRBJ2-2, with D maybe TRBD2 (5 bases). The CDR3 totals 14 residues. Germline assignment: CDR1 SGDLS and CDR2 YYNGEE. Trimming shortened V by 4 bases and J by 5 bases, and 12 bases separated the two germline ends.

The chain couples TRBV5-5 to TRBJ2-7, with TRBD2 identical over 7 bases. This CDR3 comprises 14 residues. Per germline, CDR1 SGHKS and CDR2 YYEKEE (reference sequence). V dropped 0 bases and J dropped 4; count of bases not matched to a gene: 4. The CDR3 loop is CASSLAGEGYEQYF. CDR3 coding DNA: TGTGCCAGCAGCTTGGCCGGGGAGGGTTACGAGCAGTACTTC.

The chain is built from TRBV4-1 and TRBJ1-5; D is possibly TRBD1 (6 bases). This CDR3 comprises 15 residues. With 4 bases removed from V and 0 bases from J, the gap between germline ends came to 10 bases. Germline CDR1 is MGHRA and CDR2 is YSYEKL. This CDR3 reads CASSLGQISNQPQHF. As DNA, the CDR3 is TGCGCCAGCAGCCTCGGACAGATTAGCAATCAGCCCCAGCATTTT.

The chain carries TRBV5-5 and TRBJ2-4; D ambiguous. The CDR3 runs 15 residues. V was trimmed by 0 bases and J by 7 bases, leaving 14 bases between them. Looked up from germline, CDR1 is SGHKS and CDR2 is YYEKEE (reference sequence). The CDR3 DNA reads TGTGCCAGCAGCTTGGAGGATACAATATCGAACATTCAGTACTTC. This sequence encodes CASSLEDTISNIQYF. The full variable domain, its missing parts supplied by reference TRBV5-5 and TRBJ2-4, is DAGVTQSPTHLIKTRGQQVTLRCSPISGHKSVSWYQQVLGQGPQFIFQYYEKEERGRGNFPDRFSARQFPNYSSELNVNALLLGDSALYLCASSLEDTISNIQYFGAGTRLSVL.

This chain connects TRBV7-2 to TRBJ1-2; 9 positions match TRBD1. With V trimmed by 5 bases and J by 2 bases, 0 bases remained unmatched. The CDR3 covers 13 residues. CDR1 is SGHTA and CDR2 is FQGNSA in the germline V gene. The CDR3 DNA sequence: TGTGCCAGCAGCGGACAGGGGAACTATGGCTACACCTTC. It yields the protein CASSGQGNYGYTF.

This clone was picked up one time. Within the sample, other DNA sequences also encode this same CDR3. The V call is TRBV11-2, the J call TRBJ2-5; no definite D call. V was shortened by 1 base and J by 0 bases, with 3 bases between the two germline ends. CDR3 length: 13 amino acids. The germline V gene has CDR1 SGHAT and CDR2 FQNNGV. The CDR3: CASSLGHQETQYF. CDR3 DNA sequence: TGTGCCAGCAGCTTAGGCCACCAAGAGACCCAGTACTTC.

The genes are TRBV5-1 and TRBJ2-2; 8 positions agree with TRBD1. CDR3 length equals 17 residues. Germline V gene sequence: CDR1 SGHRS, CDR2 YFSETQ. V lost 2 bases and J lost 2; bases outside the gene matches: 8. The CDR3 nucleotides read TGCGCCAGCAGCTTTAAACAGACAGGGGCTAACACCGGGGAGCTGTTTTTT. It codes for CASSFKQTGANTGELFF. The variable domain in full, completed from reference TRBV5-1 and TRBJ2-2, reads KAGVTQTPRYLIKTRGQQVTLSCSPISGHRSVSWYQQTPGQGLQFLFEYFSETQRNKGNFPGRFSGRQFSNSRSEMNVSTLELGDSALYLCASSFKQTGANTGELFFGEGSRLTVL.

This clone was seen a single time. The V and J genes are TRBV30 and TRBJ2-5; 8 bases map to TRBD2. CDR1 and CDR2 from the germline V gene are GTSNPN and SVGIG (reference sequence). Unmatched junction bases numbered 11, after V lost 5 bases and J lost 9 bases. The CDR3 has 13 amino acids. CDR3 loop: CAWEPGLGGSQYF. The CDR3, as DNA: TGTGCCTGGGAACCGGGACTAGGAGGATCCCAGTACTTC.

The chain employs TRBV4-3 and TRBJ2-4; the D gene is possibly TRBD2 (5 bases). This CDR3 has 16 amino acids. CDR1 and CDR2 from the germline V gene are LGHNA and YSLEER. Trimming took 3 bases from V and 1 from J, leaving 13 bases between them. CDR3 bases: TGCGCCAGCAGCCAGTCTCTTCGAGGGGCCAAAAACATTCAGTACTTC. Translation: CASSQSLRGAKNIQYF.

This sequence joins TRBV11-3 and TRBJ2-3; TRBD1 matches at 9 bases. The trim removed 5 bases at V and 4 bases at J, leaving 13 bases unmatched. The germline gives CDR1 SGHNT, CDR2 YENEEA. This CDR3 has 17 residues. CDR3: CASSPGQGTTGADTQYF. CDR3 coding DNA: TGTGCCAGCAGCCCGGGACAGGGTACGACCGGGGCAGATACGCAGTATTTT.

The table lists this clone with a count of one. This chain connects TRBV5-1 to TRBJ2-5; TRBD1 agrees at 7 bases. This CDR3 comprises 14 residues. Germline trimming cut 1 base from V and 4 bases from J; bases unmatched to any gene: 4. Germline lookup yields CDR1 SGHRS and CDR2 YFSETQ. CDR3 sequence reads: CASSLITGAETQYF. CDR3 bases: TGCGCCAGCAGCTTGATCACAGGGGCAGAGACCCAGTACTTC.

J is TRBJ2-3 and V is TRBV7-2; D is uncertain. Between the trimmed V and J ends, which lost 5 bases and 0 bases, there was a span of 6 bases. The CDR3 sequence is 13 residues long. Germline-derived CDR1 and CDR2 are SGHTA and FQGNSA. CDR3 region: CASSPGSTDTQYF. The DNA for the CDR3 is TGTGCCAGCAGCCCTGGGAGCACAGATACGCAGTATTTT.

V usage is TRBV11-2 and J usage is TRBJ2-5, with D unclear. CDR3 size: 12 residues. The V and J ends lost 1 base and 4 bases respectively, with 4 bases between them. Germline V gene data show CDR1 as SGHAT and CDR2 as FQNNGV. For the CDR3, the DNA is TGTGCCAGCAGCTTAGTGGTAGAGACCCAGTACTTC. Protein sequence: CASSLVVETQYF.

This clone appeared a few times. The V and J genes are TRBV27 and TRBJ1-6; D ambiguous. Deletions cut 7 bases from V and 7 bases from J, with 11 bases between. The CDR3 totals 13 residues. Germline V CDR1 and CDR2: MNHEY, SMNVEV (reference sequence). The CDR3 DNA reads TGTGCCAGCACACGGGCCGTCAATTCACCCCTCCACTTT. Protein sequence: CASTRAVNSPLHF.

V usage is TRBV19 and J usage is TRBJ1-1; D may be TRBD1 (6 bases). Trimming took 5 bases from V and 6 from J, leaving 16 bases between them. In germline, CDR1 is LNHDA, CDR2 SQIVND (reference sequence). This CDR3 region has 14 residues. CDR3 protein: CASSPTGSGAEAFF. DNA of the CDR3: TGTGCCAGTAGTCCTACAGGGTCCGGGGCTGAAGCTTTCTTT.

The V call is TRBV7-2, the J call TRBJ1-5; D is uncertain. This CDR3 comprises 12 residues. Germline V CDR1 and CDR2: SGHTA, FQGNSA. V shed 3 bases and J shed 5 bases, with 5 bases lying between them. The CDR3 loop is CASSLRDQPQHF. The CDR3 nucleotides read TGTGCCAGCAGCTTGAGGGATCAGCCCCAGCATTTT.

The chain links TRBV21-1 to TRBJ1-5. TRBV21-1 is termed a pseudogene. CDR3 length: 15 amino acids. CDR3: CASSKEVGGSQPQHF. The CDR3 nucleotides are TGTGCCAGCAGCAAAGAGGTGGGGGGCAGTCAGCCCCAGCATTTT.

The chain recombines TRBV19 with TRBJ2-2, with D possibly TRBD2 on 7 matching bases. V was clipped by 5 bases and J by 6 bases, with 19 bases between them. Looked up from germline, CDR1 is LNHDA and CDR2 is SQIVND (reference sequence). The CDR3 is 16 amino acids. The CDR3 is CASSPRGRGAPGELFF. As DNA, the CDR3 is TGTGCCAGTAGTCCCCGGGGGAGGGGGGCACCCGGGGAGCTGTTTTTT. The complete variable domain, with remaining parts taken from reference TRBV19 and TRBJ2-2, reads DGGITQSPKYLFRKEGQNVTLSCEQNLNHDAMYWYRQDPGQGLRLIYYSQIVNDFQKGDIAEGYSVSREKKESFPLTVTSAQKNPTAFYLCASSPRGRGAPGELFFGEGSRLTVL.

The chain carries TRBV7-2 and TRBJ1-1, with a tentative D call TRBD1 (6 bases). Germline loops: CDR1 SGHTA, CDR2 FQGNSA. The CDR3 totals 13 residues. V was pared by 3 bases and J by 3 bases, with 8 bases between. This CDR3 is CASSLRGDTEAFF. For the CDR3, the DNA is TGTGCCAGCAGCTTGAGGGGGGACACTGAAGCTTTCTTT.

This sequence joins TRBV9 and TRBJ2-5, with 10 bases identical to TRBD2. V trimming: 0 bases; J trimming: 0 bases; junction bases outside the gene matches: 8. The CDR3 is 18 amino acids. In germline, CDR1 is SGDLS, CDR2 YYNGEE. This CDR3 is CASSVGNSGGRYQETQYF. CDR3 nucleotide sequence: TGTGCCAGCAGCGTAGGAAATAGCGGGGGGAGGTACCAAGAGACCCAGTACTTC.

The chain combines TRBV11-2 with TRBJ2-7, with D possibly TRBD2 on 6 matching bases. The CDR3 runs to 14 residues. Trimming shortened V by 2 bases and J by 0 bases, and 8 bases separated the two germline ends. From germline, CDR1 is SGHAT and CDR2 FQNNGV. The CDR3 DNA reads as TGTGCCAGCAGCTTATGGGGACTCTCCTACGAGCAGTACTTC. This encodes CASSLWGLSYEQYF.

The chain recombines TRBV28 with TRBJ1-1, with D hard to call. Germline loops: CDR1 MDHEN, CDR2 SYDVKM. The V and J ends lost 6 bases and 4 bases respectively, with 12 bases between them. This CDR3 region has 13 residues. The CDR3 sequence: CASREGRVTEAFF. The CDR3 DNA reads TGTGCCAGCAGAGAAGGACGGGTCACTGAAGCTTTCTTT.

The chain carries TRBV6-5 and TRBJ1-2; D may be TRBD1 (6 bases). The CDR3 consists of 14 residues. The ends were cut back, 6 bases at V and 7 bases at J, with 18 bases in the middle. Germline V gives CDR1 MNHEY, CDR2 SVGAGI. The CDR3 sequence: CASRPPQGTGGYTF. Written as DNA, the CDR3 is TGTGCCAGCAGACCACCACAGGGAACTGGTGGCTACACCTTC.

The chain recombines TRBV28 with TRBJ2-1; 7 nucleotides line up with TRBD2. CDR3 length: 15 amino acids. Germline lookup yields CDR1 MDHEN and CDR2 SYDVKM. Trimming took 5 bases from V and 5 from J; bases not matched to a gene: 9. Here the CDR3 reads CASSLLPSGNNEQFF. The CDR3 DNA sequence: TGTGCCAGCAGTCTTCTACCTAGCGGTAACAATGAGCAGTTCTTC. Looking up the rest from reference TRBV28 and TRBJ2-1 gives the full variable domain: DVKVTQSSRYLVKRTGEKVFLECVQDMDHENMFWYRQDPGLGLRLIYFSYDVKMKEKGDIPEGYSVSREKKERFSLILESASTNQTSMYLCASSLLPSGNNEQFFGPGTRLTVL.

V and J are TRBV7-9 and TRBJ2-1; 11 positions agree with TRBD1. This CDR3 is 17 amino acids long. V lost 1 base and J lost 5; bases outside the gene matches: 7. Germline assignment: CDR1 SEHNR and CDR2 FQNEAQ (reference sequence). CDR3 nucleotide sequence: TGTGCCAGCAGCTTAGTCATGGGACAGGGGGATCACAATGAGCAGTTCTTC. It codes for CASSLVMGQGDHNEQFF.

This clone was observed once. One end of the junction fails to match germline, which may point to a read error. V and J are TRBV6-9 and TRBJ1-1, with TRBD1 as a possible D gene (5 bases). The CDR3 consists of 13 residues. Germline V CDR1 and CDR2: MNHGY, SVAAGI. CDR3 in DNA: TGTGCCGGCAGTTACGGGCAGGGCCCCGAAGCTTTCTTT. This codes for CAGSYGQGPEAFF.